This note documents a single T cell receptor (beta chain) sequence. Its cognate antigen is unknown. The data stem from a study of Ad26.COV2.S vaccination and SARS-CoV-2 variants. TCRdb's table, derived via immunoSEQ multiplex PCR, lists solely in-frame clones and lacks some. Here the sample spans 350,000 to 450,000 clones, 89% being singletons. CDR1 is SGHDT and CDR2 is YYEEEE in the germline V gene. This CDR3 comprises 15 residues. Trimming shortened V by 0 bases and J by 4 bases, and 13 bases separated the two germline ends. Treatment noted: some 20 received Ad26.COV2.S at low or high dose, single or two shots; 5 received placebo; per-sample allocation not given. On day 63 after the first injection, vaccine and placebo recipients gave samples. Study-wide findings and caveats: Substantial response breadth was reportedly seen for spike-specific CD8+ and CD4+ T cells after vaccination. Similar non-spike TCR breadth was seen in vaccine and placebo recipients.

The genes are TRBV5-6 and TRBJ1-1, with a weak D call TRBD1 (6 bases). The TCR sequence derives from a person between 18 and 65 years old who received the Ad26.COV2.S COVID-19 vaccine or a placebo. The sample here was peripheral blood, taken in a trial of Ad26.COV2.S vaccine versus placebo. The CDR3 DNA reads TGTGCCAGCAGCTTGGCGCAGGGGAGTGGCACTGAAGCTTTCTTT. This sequence encodes CASSLAQGSGTEAFF.